This T cell receptor (beta chain) was sequenced during a study of blood T cell repertoires in COVID-19. Study background: Acute and convalescent COVID-19 samples came from the United States, Italy and Spain. The analysed material was cDNA or gDNA that came from T cells, B-cell-depleted T cells, or PBMCs.

TCRdb's copy holds only in-frame clones and misses some; the assay was immunoSEQ multiplex PCR. The sample consists of roughly 120,000 clones, about 70% of them appearing once. The germline CDR1 and CDR2 sequences are MNHNS and SASEGT. This CDR3 spans 14 amino acids. V lost 3 bases, J lost 2 bases, and 3 bases stayed unmatched. One Seattle source followed patients from active infection through their disease course. Sequenced: peripheral blood. This clonotype was sampled from a man older than 75 with COVID-19, enrolled during active disease. The V gene is TRBV6-1, the J gene TRBJ1-1; TRBD1 matches at 7 bases. The chain's CDR3 is CASSEIGGNTEAFF. Here the CDR3 DNA reads TGTGCCAGCAGTGAGATAGGGGGCAACACTGAAGCTTTCTTT.